These T cell receptor beta chains were read from a single sample in a study of shared clonotypes between healthy human individuals. Sequencing used immunoSEQ multiplex PCR; TCRdb keeps in-frame clones, though not all of them. This table holds approximately 740,000 clones, around 74% found once. Input material: memory CD4+ T cells sorted from blood. The origin of the receptors is a woman aged 25 to 39 in good health. Each CDR3 is given with its conserved first and last residue. D genes are given only for firm matches. Only some rows state a clone size, as once, few, many or a class for expanded clones.

v_gene	j_gene	d_gene	abundance	CDR3aa	CDR3nt
TRBV6-1	TRBJ2-2	TRBD2	.	CASSAQGGVNTGELFF	TGTGCCAGCAGTGCCCAGGGAGGGGTGAACACCGGGGAGCTGTTTTTT
TRBV5-1	TRBJ1-5	.	.	CASSLNGNSNQPQHF	TGCGCCAGCAGCTTGAACGGGAATAGCAATCAGCCCCAGCATTTT
TRBV25-1	TRBJ2-5	.	once	CASSEYTGERWETQYF	TGTGCCAGCAGTGAATATACGGGAGAGCGGTGGGAGACCCAGTACTTC
TRBV5-1	TRBJ2-3	.	.	CASSLVVGSTDTQYF	TGCGCCAGCAGCTTGGTGGTCGGTAGCACAGATACGCAGTATTTT
TRBV11-2	TRBJ2-4	.	.	CASSFSGPQYF	TGTGCCAGCAGCTTCTCGGGACCCCAGTACTTC
TRBV2	TRBJ1-1	.	.	CASRKEAGMNTEAFF	TGTGCCAGCAGAAAAGAGGCAGGGATGAACACTGAAGCTTTCTTT
TRBV19	TRBJ2-5	TRBD2	.	CASSLRGGRGQETQYF	TGTGCCAGTAGCCTGAGGGGCGGGAGGGGGCAAGAGACCCAGTACTTC
TRBV2	TRBJ1-2	.	.	CASELVGYGYTF	TGTGCCAGCGAGTTAGTCGGGTATGGCTACACCTTC
TRBV11-2	TRBJ2-1	.	.	CASSHSDGAVNEQFF	TGTGCCAGCAGCCATTCCGACGGCGCAGTAAATGAGCAGTTCTTC
TRBV2	TRBJ2-3	.	.	CASSRETGLGRTQYF	TGTGCCAGCAGCAGAGAAACAGGGTTGGGTCGTACGCAGTATTTT
TRBV11-2	TRBJ2-2	.	.	CASSLYGTANTGELFF	TGTGCCAGCAGCTTATACGGAACCGCTAACACCGGGGAGCTGTTTTTT
TRBV28	TRBJ2-3	TRBD2	.	CASSLIGSSGIGDTQYF	TGTGCCAGCAGTTTAATAGGGTCTAGCGGGATAGGAGATACGCAGTATTTT
TRBV28	TRBJ1-3	.	.	CASSLGAGPGNTIYF	TGTGCCAGCAGTTTAGGGGCGGGCCCTGGAAACACCATATATTTT
TRBV28	TRBJ2-1	.	.	CASTPRTGTYNEQFF	TGTGCCAGCACCCCGAGAACAGGGACCTACAATGAGCAGTTCTTC
TRBV29-1	TRBJ1-2	.	once	CSALPDSYGYTF	TGCAGCGCCCTACCGGACAGCTATGGCTACACCTTC
TRBV18	TRBJ2-1	.	few	CASSRDGYNEQFF	TGTGCCAGCTCACGGGACGGTTACAATGAGCAGTTCTTC
TRBV18	TRBJ1-1	.	.	CASRPGGAAVLTAFF	TGTGCCAGCCGGCCGGGGGGGGCTGCTGTACTGACAGCTTTCTTT
TRBV28	TRBJ1-1	TRBD1	.	CASSFPGQGNTEAFF	TGTGCCAGCAGTTTCCCTGGACAGGGCAACACTGAAGCTTTCTTT
TRBV10-2	TRBJ1-2	.	.	CASRPGANYGYTF	TGCGCCAGCAGACCCGGGGCTAACTATGGCTACACCTTC
TRBV28	TRBJ2-7	.	.	CASREGTYPYEQYF	TGTGCCAGCAGGGAAGGGACTTACCCCTACGAGCAGTACTTC
TRBV30	TRBJ1-5	.	few	CAWSSGQNSNQPQHF	TGTGCCTGGAGTTCGGGGCAGAATAGCAATCAGCCCCAGCATTTT
TRBV29-1	TRBJ2-1	.	.	CSVTSGGQSYNEQFF	TGCAGCGTTACCAGTGGGGGGCAGTCCTACAATGAGCAGTTCTTC
TRBV7-6	TRBJ1-1	.	.	CASSPPGPGVAFF	TGTGCCAGCAGCCCCCCAGGGCCGGGCGTAGCTTTCTTT
TRBV5-1	TRBJ2-1	.	.	CASSTYTLSYNEQFF	TGCGCCAGCAGCACCTACACTCTCTCCTACAATGAGCAGTTCTTC
TRBV6-1	TRBJ2-7	.	.	CASSVQDEQYF	TGTGCCAGCAGTGTTCAGGACGAGCAGTACTTC
TRBV19	TRBJ1-2	.	.	CASSIPSAARGYTF	TGTGCCAGTAGTATTCCTTCCGCGGCGAGGGGCTACACCTTC
TRBV6-6	TRBJ2-5	.	.	CASSLRNQETQYF	TGTGCCAGCAGTCTTCGGAATCAAGAGACCCAGTACTTC
TRBV5-1	TRBJ2-1	TRBD2	.	CASSWTSGRDNEQFF	TGCGCCAGCAGCTGGACTAGCGGGAGGGACAATGAGCAGTTCTTC
TRBV4-1	TRBJ2-1	TRBD2	.	CASSQPLGLAGGGEQFF	TGCGCCAGCAGCCAGCCCTTGGGGCTAGCGGGAGGGGGTGAGCAGTTCTTC
TRBV6-1	TRBJ2-3	.	.	CASSEWAGSASDTQYF	TGTGCCAGCAGTGAATGGGCCGGGAGCGCTTCGGATACGCAGTATTTT
TRBV7-3	TRBJ2-1	.	.	CASSLAFDNEQFF	TGTGCCAGCAGCTTAGCGTTCGACAATGAGCAGTTCTTC
TRBV7-3	TRBJ1-3	.	.	CASSSGVSSGNTIYF	TGTGCCAGCAGCTCCGGGGTGAGCTCTGGAAACACCATATATTTT
TRBV6-5	TRBJ2-7	.	.	CASSYGGAPSGEQYF	TGTGCCAGCAGTTACGGGGGGGCGCCGTCGGGCGAGCAGTACTTC
TRBV5-1	TRBJ2-3	TRBD2	many	CASSLPSGSTDTQYF	TGCGCCAGCAGCTTACCTAGCGGGAGCACAGATACGCAGTATTTT
TRBV7-2	TRBJ2-7	TRBD2	.	CASNRGLGRQYF	TGTGCCAGCAACCGCGGACTAGGGCGACAGTACTTC
TRBV7-2	TRBJ1-4	.	.	CASSWDKGRGEKLFF	TGTGCCAGCAGCTGGGACAAGGGGAGGGGTGAAAAACTGTTTTTT
TRBV6-4	TRBJ2-3	TRBD2	.	CASSPSSGRGPDTQYF	TGTGCCAGCAGTCCCTCTAGCGGTCGAGGGCCAGATACGCAGTATTTT
TRBV11-3	TRBJ2-1	TRBD2	.	CASSSSGSGNYNEQFF	TGTGCCAGCAGCTCTAGCGGGAGCGGTAACTACAATGAGCAGTTCTTC
TRBV5-1	TRBJ2-5	.	.	CASSLLRQRETQYF	TGCGCCAGCAGCTTGCTGCGACAGAGAGAGACCCAGTACTTC
TRBV9	TRBJ2-3	TRBD2	.	CASSVGLAGVVDTQYF	TGTGCCAGCAGCGTAGGACTAGCGGGAGTCGTAGATACGCAGTATTTT
TRBV4-2	TRBJ2-1	.	.	CASSQEGSEQFF	TGTGCCAGCAGCCAAGAGGGCTCTGAGCAGTTCTTC
TRBV27	TRBJ2-4	TRBD2	.	CASNPLGGSYELAKNIQYF	TGTGCCAGCAATCCCTTAGGCGGGAGTTACGAACTAGCCAAAAACATTCAGTACTTC
TRBV28	TRBJ1-6	.	once	CASSQGYNSPLHF	TGTGCCAGCTCACAGGGCTATAATTCACCCCTCCACTTT
TRBV4-1	TRBJ2-2	.	.	CASSRSAGELFF	TGCGCCAGCAGCCGGTCTGCCGGGGAGCTGTTTTTT
TRBV30	TRBJ1-5	.	.	CAWSGHSNSNQPQHF	TGTGCCTGGAGTGGTCACAGCAATAGCAATCAGCCCCAGCATTTT
TRBV29-1	TRBJ1-4	.	.	CSVAEGEGEKLFF	TGCAGCGTTGCTGAGGGGGAGGGGGAAAAACTGTTTTTT
TRBV20-1	TRBJ2-7	.	.	CSARDDREQYF	TGCAGTGCTAGGGATGACAGGGAGCAGTACTTC
TRBV4-1	TRBJ2-1	TRBD2	.	CASSQDQRGLAILKSNEQFF	TGCGCCAGCAGCCAAGATCAGCGGGGACTAGCCATCCTGAAGTCCAATGAGCAGTTCTTC
TRBV5-1	TRBJ2-3	.	.	CASSLGIGGSGTDTQYF	TGCGCCAGCAGCTTGGGTATTGGTGGGAGCGGGACAGATACGCAGTATTTT
TRBV11-2	TRBJ1-1	.	few	CASSLWQNTEAFF	TGTGCCAGCAGCTTATGGCAGAACACTGAAGCTTTCTTT
TRBV5-4	TRBJ2-7	TRBD1	once	CASSLQGASYEQYF	TGTGCCAGCAGCTTACAGGGGGCTTCCTACGAGCAGTACTTC
TRBV18	TRBJ2-2	.	.	CASSQESLGTGELFF	TGTGCCAGCTCACAGGAGTCCCTGGGGACCGGGGAGCTGTTTTTT
TRBV29-1	TRBJ2-5	TRBD2	few	CSARLLAGGSETQYF	TGCAGCGCCCGCCTCCTAGCGGGAGGTTCGGAGACCCAGTACTTC
TRBV19	TRBJ2-1	.	.	CASNKRVSLNEQFF	TGTGCCAGTAATAAGCGGGTGTCACTCAATGAGCAGTTCTTC
TRBV25-1	TRBJ2-1	.	.	CASSESKDSYNEQFF	TGTGCCAGCAGTGAATCAAAGGACTCCTACAATGAGCAGTTCTTC
TRBV5-1	TRBJ2-4	TRBD1	.	CASSSDRGGDIQYF	TGCGCCAGCAGCTCGGACAGGGGAGGAGACATTCAGTACTTC
TRBV30	TRBJ2-7	.	.	CAWNDRASGRYSYEQYF	TGTGCCTGGAACGATAGGGCGTCCGGCCGATACTCCTACGAGCAGTACTTC